Sequencing of this T cell receptor beta chain was carried out in a study of T cell responses to AZD1222 COVID-19 vaccine. Study-wide results and limits: Regions 160-218 and 743-854 held dominance among vaccine-associated CD4 TCRs, which spanned spike. Recipients of AZD1222 seropositive at baseline numbered only 6 or 7. Possibly, clonal diversity was underestimated; donors were largely white British and included more females.

The repertoire was sequenced with immunoSEQ multiplex PCR; TCRdb's copy has only in-frame clones and lacks some. The table lists roughly 99,000 clones, around 90% of them singletons. In the case of this clone: Its specificity is not known.

The CDR3 loop spans 12 amino acids. Deletions cut 3 bases from V and 4 bases from J, with 4 bases between. From germline, CDR1 is ENHRY and CDR2 SYGVKD. Here the sequenced sample was peripheral blood, taken 28 days after the second AZD1222 dose. This chain joins TRBV10-3 and TRBJ1-3, with D unresolved. The clonotype originates from an adult who received the AZD1222 COVID-19 vaccine. Here the CDR3 DNA reads TGTGCCATCAGTGAATCCGGAAACACCATATATTTT. As protein: CAISESGNTIYF.